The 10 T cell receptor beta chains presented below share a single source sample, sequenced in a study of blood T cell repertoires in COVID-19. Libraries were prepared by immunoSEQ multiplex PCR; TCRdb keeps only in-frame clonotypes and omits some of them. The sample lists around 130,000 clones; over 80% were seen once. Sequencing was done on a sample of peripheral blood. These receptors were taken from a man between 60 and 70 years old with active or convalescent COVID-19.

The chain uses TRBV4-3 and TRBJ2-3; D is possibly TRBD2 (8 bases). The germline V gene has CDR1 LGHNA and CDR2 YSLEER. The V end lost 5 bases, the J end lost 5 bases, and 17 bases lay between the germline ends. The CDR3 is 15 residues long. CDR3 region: CASSFGLAGGDTQYF. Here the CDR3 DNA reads TGCGCCAGCAGCTTCGGACTAGCAGGGGGAGATACGCAGTATTTT.

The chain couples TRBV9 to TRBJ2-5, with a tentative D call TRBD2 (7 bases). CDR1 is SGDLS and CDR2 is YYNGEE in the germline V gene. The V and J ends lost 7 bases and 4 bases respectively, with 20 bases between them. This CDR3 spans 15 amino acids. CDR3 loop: CASAKREGVAETQYF. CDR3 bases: TGTGCCAGCGCCAAGAGGGAGGGGGTCGCAGAGACCCAGTACTTC.

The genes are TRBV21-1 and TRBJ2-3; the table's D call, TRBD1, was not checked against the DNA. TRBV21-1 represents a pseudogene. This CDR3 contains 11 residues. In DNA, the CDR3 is TGTGCCAGCAGCAAGACAGGTACGCAGTATTTT. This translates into CASSKTGTQYF.

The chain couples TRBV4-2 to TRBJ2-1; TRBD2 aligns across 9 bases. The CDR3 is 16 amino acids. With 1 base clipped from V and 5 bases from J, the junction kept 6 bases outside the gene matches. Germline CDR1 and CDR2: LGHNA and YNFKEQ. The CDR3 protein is CASSQGASGIHNEQFF. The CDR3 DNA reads TGTGCCAGCAGCCAAGGGGCTAGCGGGATCCACAATGAGCAGTTCTTC.

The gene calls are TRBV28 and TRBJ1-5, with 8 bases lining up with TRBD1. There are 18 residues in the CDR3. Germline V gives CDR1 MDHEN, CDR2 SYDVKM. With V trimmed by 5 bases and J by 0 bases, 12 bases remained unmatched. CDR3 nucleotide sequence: TGTGCCAGCAGTACTGGGACAGGAGCGTTTGATAGCAATCAGCCCCAGCATTTT. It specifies CASSTGTGAFDSNQPQHF.

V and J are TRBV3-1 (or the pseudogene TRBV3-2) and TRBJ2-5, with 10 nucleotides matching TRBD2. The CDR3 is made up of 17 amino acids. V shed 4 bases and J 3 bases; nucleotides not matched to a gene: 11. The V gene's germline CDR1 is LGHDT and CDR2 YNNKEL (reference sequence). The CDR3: CASSPGTVGLAEETQYF. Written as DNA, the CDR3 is TGTGCCAGCAGCCCTGGAACAGTTGGACTAGCGGAAGAGACCCAGTACTTC.

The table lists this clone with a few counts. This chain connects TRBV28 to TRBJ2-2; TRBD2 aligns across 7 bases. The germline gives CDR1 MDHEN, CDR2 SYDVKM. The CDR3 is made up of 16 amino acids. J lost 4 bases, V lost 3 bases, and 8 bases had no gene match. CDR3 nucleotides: TGTGCCAGCAGTTTTTGGATGGGCGGGAGCACCGGGGAGCTGTTTTTT. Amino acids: CASSFWMGGSTGELFF.

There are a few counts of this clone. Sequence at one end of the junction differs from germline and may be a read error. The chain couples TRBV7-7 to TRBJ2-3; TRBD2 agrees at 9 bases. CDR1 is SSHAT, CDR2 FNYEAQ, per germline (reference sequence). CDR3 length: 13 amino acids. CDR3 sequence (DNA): TGTGCTAGCAGCTTAGCGACGAGCGGGAGGAAGTATTTT. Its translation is CASSLATSGRKYF. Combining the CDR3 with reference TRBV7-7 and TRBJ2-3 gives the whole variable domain GAGVSQSPRYKVTKRGQDVTLRCDPISSHATLYWYQQALGQGPEFLTYFNYEAQPDKSGLPSDRFSAERPEGSISTLTIQRTEQRDSAMYRCASSLATSGRKYFGPGTRLTVL.

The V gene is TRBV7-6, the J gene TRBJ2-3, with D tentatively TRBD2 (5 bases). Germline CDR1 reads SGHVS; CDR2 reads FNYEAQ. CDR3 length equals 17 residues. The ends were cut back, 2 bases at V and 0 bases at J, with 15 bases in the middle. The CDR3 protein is CASSLNGGGTSTDTQYF. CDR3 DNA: TGTGCCAGCAGCTTAAACGGAGGCGGCACTAGCACAGATACGCAGTATTTT.

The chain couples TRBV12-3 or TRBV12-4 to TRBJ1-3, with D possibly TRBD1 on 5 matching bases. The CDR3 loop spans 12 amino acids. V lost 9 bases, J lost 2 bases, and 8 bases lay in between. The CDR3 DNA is TGTGCCAGTGGGGCGGCTGGAAACACCATATATTTT. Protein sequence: CASGAAGNTIYF.